Presented here are 20 T cell receptor beta chains from one specimen sequenced in a study of post-analysis software for immune sequencing data. The antigens for these receptors are not known. Whole-study findings and limits: Patients showed TRBV5-6, TRBV5-1 and TRBV20-1 among several TRBV segments more frequent than in controls.

Unique molecular identifiers were present in the TCR beta cDNA libraries. From the PCR reads, TCRdb called clonotypes with MiXCR, one entry per CDR3 protein. The repertoire holds about 460,000 distinct CDR3 sequences, around 40% seen once, with about an eighth in the top ten. The sample taken for sequencing was blood. The receptors shown here come from a girl aged 5 to 17 with multiple sclerosis.

The CDR3 DNA is TGTGCCAGCAGTTGGGAAGAGTTCTACGAGCAGTACTTC. Residues: CASSWEEFYEQYF. The V and J genes are TRBV6-2 or TRBV6-3 and TRBJ2-7; D is undetermined. The ends were cut back, 4 bases at V and 3 bases at J, with 10 bases in the middle. CDR3 length equals 13 residues. Germline V gene lookup returns CDR1 MNHEY and CDR2 SVGEGT.

This clonotype was seen a handful of times. J is TRBJ2-3 and V is TRBV5-1; possible D gene TRBD2, 6 bases. Germline CDR1 is SGHRS and CDR2 is YFSETQ. Between the trimmed V and J ends, which lost 7 bases and 4 bases, there was a span of 16 bases. This CDR3 is built from 14 residues. The DNA for the CDR3 is TGCGCCAGCGCGGGACTCCTTCGGTCAGATACGCAGTATTTT. Translating gives CASAGLLRSDTQYF. The complete variable domain, with remaining parts taken from reference TRBV5-1 and TRBJ2-3, reads KAGVTQTPRYLIKTRGQQVTLSCSPISGHRSVSWYQQTPGQGLQFLFEYFSETQRNKGNFPGRFSGRQFSNSRSEMNVSTLELGDSALYLCASAGLLRSDTQYFGPGTRLTVL.

This clonotype was found a few times. The chain uses TRBV18 and TRBJ1-1; perhaps TRBD1 as D (5 bases). Deletions cut 10 bases from V and 3 bases from J, with 21 bases between. The CDR3 sequence is 15 residues long. Germline CDR1 and CDR2: KGHSH and LQKENI. CDR3 region: CATTPVGVWDTEAFF. The CDR3 nucleotides read TGTGCCACCACCCCAGTGGGGGTTTGGGACACTGAAGCTTTCTTT.

The rearrangement uses TRBV6-6 and TRBJ2-5; D gene unclear. The J call may be faulty, since TRBJ2-7 better matches the DNA end. Germline values: CDR1 MNHNY, CDR2 SVGAGI (reference sequence). The CDR3 loop spans 13 amino acids. This CDR3 reads CASGSAKGNEQYF. DNA for the CDR3: TGTGCCAGCGGGTCAGCCAAAGGGAACGAGCAGTACTTC.

The rearrangement links TRBV24-1 to TRBJ2-1, with 7 bases fitting TRBD2. This CDR3 is built from 16 residues. Trimming took 3 bases from V and 3 from J; bases not matched to a gene: 7. CDR1 and CDR2 from the germline V gene are KGHDR and SFDVKD. CDR3 region: CATSDASGLNYNEQFF. For the CDR3, the DNA is TGTGCCACCAGTGATGCTTCGGGACTAAACTACAATGAGCAGTTCTTC.

The chain couples TRBV7-9 to TRBJ2-2; D remains unclear. Trimming left V 7 bases short and J 5 bases short, with 11 bases between. Germline CDR1 reads SEHNR; CDR2 reads FQNEAQ (reference sequence). The CDR3 extends over 13 amino acids. The CDR3 sequence is CASTPGRTGELFF. CDR3 in DNA: TGTGCCAGCACCCCCGGACGTACCGGGGAGCTGTTTTTT. The variable domain in full, completed from reference TRBV7-9 and TRBJ2-2, reads DTGVSQNPRHKITKRGQNVTFRCDPISEHNRLYWYRQTLGQGPEFLTYFQNEAQLEKSRLLSDRFSAERPKGSFSTLEIQRTEQGDSAMYLCASTPGRTGELFFGEGSRLTVL.

The chain is built from TRBV6-1 and TRBJ2-1; possibly TRBD1 for D (6 bases). Germline values: CDR1 MNHNS, CDR2 SASEGT. Trimming stripped 4 bases from V and 5 bases from J, with 9 bases between. This CDR3 is built from 13 residues. DNA for the CDR3: TGTGCCAGCAGTGTTCACAGGGACAATGAGCAGTTCTTC. This codes for CASSVHRDNEQFF.

The chain recombines TRBV7-6 with TRBJ2-1; 8 bases fit TRBD2. The germline CDR1 and CDR2 sequences are SGHVS and FNYEAQ. Losses at the gene ends were 1 base for V and 4 bases for J; bases not matched to a gene: 6. The CDR3 covers 16 residues. CDR3 in DNA: TGTGCCAGCAGCTTAGTAACTAGCGGCCTTTACAATGAGCAGTTCTTC. Translating it yields CASSLVTSGLYNEQFF.

The V and J genes are TRBV6-6 and TRBJ2-3, with TRBD2 identical over 9 bases. The V and J ends lost 4 bases and 4 bases, in that order; junction bases with no gene match: 6. Germline V lookup: CDR1 MNHNY, CDR2 SVGAGI (reference sequence). The CDR3 runs to 15 residues. CDR3 in DNA: TGTGCCAGCAGTTCATTAGCGGGAGTGGCAGATACGCAGTATTTT. This gives the protein CASSSLAGVADTQYF.

This sequence joins TRBV27 and TRBJ2-1; D is perhaps TRBD1 (5 bases). Germline lookup yields CDR1 MNHEY and CDR2 SMNVEV (reference sequence). V dropped 5 bases and J dropped 4 bases, with 15 bases sitting between them. This CDR3 comprises 15 residues. For the CDR3, the DNA is TGTGCCAGCAGTCACGACAGAAGTCTATACAATGAGCAGTTCTTC. Its protein is CASSHDRSLYNEQFF.

This clonotype occurred once. V usage is TRBV5-1 and J usage is TRBJ1-1; D ambiguous. The V and J ends lost 4 bases and 5 bases respectively, with 15 bases between them. The CDR3 runs to 14 residues. The germline gives CDR1 SGHRS, CDR2 YFSETQ. The CDR3 protein is CASSPAGRRTEAFF. CDR3 coding DNA: TGCGCCAGCAGCCCAGCTGGGCGCAGGACTGAAGCTTTCTTT.

The genes are TRBV12-3 or TRBV12-4 and TRBJ2-5; tentative D call: TRBD2 (6 bases). The CDR3 contains 13 residues. Between the trimmed V and J ends, which lost 5 bases and 6 bases, there was a span of 13 bases. CDR3 sequence (DNA): TGTGCCAGCAGTGAGGGAGGTCGGAAGACCCAGTACTTC. Protein sequence: CASSEGGRKTQYF.

This clonotype came up a few times. The rearrangement joins TRBV14 to TRBJ2-7; 9 bases line up with TRBD2. Trimming took 1 base from V and 6 from J; bases not matched to a gene: 4. The germline V gene has CDR1 SGHDN and CDR2 FVKESK. This CDR3 is 14 amino acids long. The CDR3 loop is CASSQVAGVSEQYF. As DNA, the CDR3 is TGTGCCAGCAGCCAAGTAGCGGGGGTATCCGAGCAGTACTTC.

The V gene is TRBV7-9, the J gene TRBJ1-2; tentative D call: TRBD1 (5 bases). The CDR3 totals 14 residues. Germline V gene data show CDR1 as SEHNR and CDR2 as FQNEAQ (reference sequence). Trimming removed 0 bases at V and 4 bases at J, with 9 bases between. The CDR3 sequence is CASSLAVRAYGYTF. CDR3 coding DNA: TGTGCCAGCAGCTTAGCGGTCAGGGCCTATGGCTACACCTTC. Complete variable domain (other parts from reference TRBV7-9 and TRBJ1-2): DTGVSQNPRHKITKRGQNVTFRCDPISEHNRLYWYRQTLGQGPEFLTYFQNEAQLEKSRLLSDRFSAERPKGSFSTLEIQRTEQGDSAMYLCASSLAVRAYGYTFGSGTRLTVV.

This clonotype has a handful of counts. The germline gene is not matched at one end of the junction; a read error may be the cause. V and J are TRBV6-2 or TRBV6-3 and TRBJ2-1; TRBD2 matches at 7 bases. Germline V gives CDR1 MNHEY, CDR2 SVGEGT. The CDR3 extends over 16 amino acids. Written as DNA, the CDR3 is TGTGCCGGCAGTTTGCCCGGCGGGAGCTCCTACAATGAGCAGTTCTTC. This codes for CAGSLPGGSSYNEQFF.

This chain links TRBV3-1 with TRBJ2-7, with 9 bases matching TRBD2. CDR1 is LGHDT and CDR2 is YNNKEL in the germline V gene (reference sequence). V was pared by 2 bases and J by 4 bases, with 15 bases of the junction left unmatched. CDR3 length: 18 amino acids. The CDR3 region has the DNA TGTGCCAGCAGCCAAACCGCCGGATTAGCGGGAGCGTGGTACGAGCAGTACTTC. Residues: CASSQTAGLAGAWYEQYF.

V gene TRBV4-1 combines with J gene TRBJ2-5; 9 nucleotides line up with TRBD2. Germline CDR1 MGHRA, CDR2 YSYEKL. The V gene end was trimmed by 0 bases and the J gene end by 2 bases; junction bases not matched to a gene: 4. This CDR3 is built from 16 residues. In DNA, the CDR3 is TGCGCCAGCAGCCAAGAGACGACTAGCGGTCAAGAGACCCAGTACTTC. This sequence encodes CASSQETTSGQETQYF.

The genes are TRBV10-3 and TRBJ2-7, with D possibly TRBD2 on 5 matching bases. This CDR3 contains 13 residues. V shed 7 bases and J shed 6 bases, with 16 bases lying between them. Germline CDR1 ENHRY, CDR2 SYGVKD. The CDR3 sequence: CAITPGPGSEQYF. CDR3 nucleotides: TGTGCCATCACTCCCGGGCCGGGGAGCGAGCAGTACTTC.

V gene TRBV6-2 or TRBV6-3 combines with J gene TRBJ2-7; 7 nucleotides line up with TRBD1. Germline V gene sequence: CDR1 MNHEY, CDR2 SVGEGT. CDR3 length: 20 amino acids. With 2 bases clipped from V and 0 bases from J, the junction kept 19 bases outside the gene matches. The CDR3 sequence: CASSYDRQGLTTTHSYEQYF. For the CDR3, the DNA is TGTGCCAGCAGTTACGATCGACAGGGATTAACGACAACACACTCCTACGAGCAGTACTTC.

This rearrangement joins TRBV7-6 to TRBJ2-4; TRBD2 agrees at 11 bases. Gene TRBJ2-7 matches the end of the DNA better, so the J call may be wrong. The germline gives CDR1 SGHVS, CDR2 FNYEAQ. The CDR3 covers 19 residues. The CDR3 reads CASSQGTATGLAGSYEQYF. In nucleotides, the CDR3 is TGTGCCAGCAGCCAAGGGACAGCGACCGGACTAGCGGGCTCCTACGAGCAGTACTTC.